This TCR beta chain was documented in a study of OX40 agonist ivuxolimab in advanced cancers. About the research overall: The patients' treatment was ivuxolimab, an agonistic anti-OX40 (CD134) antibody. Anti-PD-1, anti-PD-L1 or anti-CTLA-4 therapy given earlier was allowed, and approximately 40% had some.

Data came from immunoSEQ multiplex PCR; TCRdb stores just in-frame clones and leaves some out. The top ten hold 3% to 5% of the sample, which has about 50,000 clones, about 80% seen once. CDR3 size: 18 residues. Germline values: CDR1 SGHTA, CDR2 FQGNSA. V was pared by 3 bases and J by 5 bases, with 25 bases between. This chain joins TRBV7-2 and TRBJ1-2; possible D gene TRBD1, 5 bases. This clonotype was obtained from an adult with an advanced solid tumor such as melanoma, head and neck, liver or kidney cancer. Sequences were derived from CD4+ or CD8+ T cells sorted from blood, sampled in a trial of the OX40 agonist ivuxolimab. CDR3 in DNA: TGTGCCAGCAGCTTTTTCCCCCGAAAAGGAGGGACGACGTATGGCTACACCTTC. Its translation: CASSFFPRKGGTTYGYTF.